One and the same sample provided the 28 T cell receptor beta chains below, sequenced in a study of OX40 agonist ivuxolimab in advanced cancers. TCRdb's table, derived via immunoSEQ multiplex PCR, lists solely in-frame clones and lacks some. The repertoire holds fewer than 100,000 clones, with approximately 80% as singletons. Source: CD4+ or CD8+ T cells sorted from blood, taken in a trial of the OX40 agonist ivuxolimab. The origin of the receptors is an adult with an advanced solid tumor such as melanoma, head and neck, liver or kidney cancer.

This sequence joins TRBV28 and TRBJ1-1, with TRBD1 matching over 9 bases. J was trimmed by 8 bases and V by 6 bases; bases with no gene match: 4. Germline V gene lookup returns CDR1 MDHEN and CDR2 SYDVKM. There are 12 residues in the CDR3. For the CDR3, the DNA is TGTGCCAGCAGCCGCGGACAGGGGGAAGCTTTCTTT. Protein: CASSRGQGEAFF. Complete variable domain (other parts from reference TRBV28 and TRBJ1-1): DVKVTQSSRYLVKRTGEKVFLECVQDMDHENMFWYRQDPGLGLRLIYFSYDVKMKEKGDIPEGYSVSREKKERFSLILESASTNQTSMYLCASSRGQGEAFFGQGTRLTVV.

This clone was seen more than once but under ten times. J is TRBJ2-3 and V is TRBV4-1, with 9 nucleotides matching TRBD1. This CDR3 comprises 16 residues. Per the germline V gene, CDR1 is MGHRA and CDR2 is YSYEKL. Losses at the gene ends were 1 base for V and 6 bases for J; bases not matched to a gene: 8. Here the CDR3 reads CASSQAWGQGSDTQYF. CDR3 DNA: TGCGCCAGCAGCCAAGCATGGGGACAGGGATCGGATACGCAGTATTTT.

This chain uses TRBV7-3 with TRBJ2-2, with TRBD2 as a possible D gene (6 bases). CDR3 length equals 15 residues. Germline V CDR1 and CDR2: SGHTA, FQGTGA. V lost 3 bases and J 2 bases, leaving 10 bases between the germline ends. In nucleotides, the CDR3 is TGTGCCAGCAGCTTGAGGACTACCAACACCGGGGAGCTGTTTTTT. Protein sequence: CASSLRTTNTGELFF.

V gene TRBV6-5 combines with J gene TRBJ1-2; TRBD1 aligns across 10 bases. Losses at the gene ends were 2 bases for V and 4 bases for J; bases not matched to a gene: 4. The CDR3 covers 15 residues. The V gene's germline CDR1 is MNHEY and CDR2 SVGAGI. The CDR3 loop reads CASSYGTGVTYGYTF. As DNA, the CDR3 is TGTGCCAGCAGTTACGGGACAGGGGTGACCTATGGCTACACCTTC.

The V and J genes are TRBV5-1 and TRBJ2-4; unclear D gene. V lost 5 bases, J lost 0 bases, and 18 bases lay in between. The CDR3 totals 17 residues. CDR1 and CDR2 (germline): SGHRS, YFSETQ. CDR3 coding DNA: TGCGCCAGCAGTAGGGCAGGATTCTATCTAGCCAAAAACATTCAGTACTTC. It translates to CASSRAGFYLAKNIQYF. The full variable domain, with the rest looked up from reference TRBV5-1 and TRBJ2-4, is KAGVTQTPRYLIKTRGQQVTLSCSPISGHRSVSWYQQTPGQGLQFLFEYFSETQRNKGNFPGRFSGRQFSNSRSEMNVSTLELGDSALYLCASSRAGFYLAKNIQYFGAGTRLSVL.

The V and J genes are TRBV28 and TRBJ2-1; 8 nucleotides match TRBD1. The CDR3 runs 16 residues. V gave up 5 bases and J gave up 4 bases; unmatched junction bases: 10. Germline CDR1 is MDHEN and CDR2 is SYDVKM. CDR3 amino acids: CASSPGTRGPYNEQFF. In nucleotides, the CDR3 is TGTGCCAGCAGTCCCGGAACCAGGGGGCCTTACAATGAGCAGTTCTTC.

The CDR3 reads CASSFSKGRQAGSPLHF. CDR3 DNA sequence: TGTGCCAGCAGCTTCAGTAAGGGTCGGCAGGCGGGGTCACCCCTCCACTTT. The gene calls are TRBV13 and TRBJ1-6, with D uncertain. The CDR3 is 17 amino acids. The germline V gene encodes CDR1 PRHDT and CDR2 FYEKMQ (reference sequence). V dropped 3 bases and J dropped 10 bases, with 22 bases sitting between them.

The chain is built from TRBV6-5 and TRBJ1-2; 7 nucleotides match TRBD1. This CDR3 has 15 amino acids. Germline trimming cut 5 bases from V and 2 bases from J; bases unmatched to any gene: 8. Germline-derived CDR1 and CDR2 are MNHEY and SVGAGI. The CDR3 spells CASSHRGGGNYGYTF. DNA for the CDR3: TGTGCCAGCAGTCACAGGGGAGGAGGAAACTATGGCTACACCTTC.

CDR3 DNA: TGTGCCAGCAGCTTATTGCGGGACAGTTACAATGAGCAGTTCTTC. It specifies CASSLLRDSYNEQFF. This chain joins TRBV7-6 and TRBJ2-1, with D tentatively TRBD1 (7 bases). Between the trimmed V and J ends, which lost 2 bases and 4 bases, there was a span of 12 bases. This CDR3 region has 15 residues. Per the germline V gene, CDR1 is SGHVS and CDR2 is FNYEAQ.

With regard to this clone: In the same sample, other DNA sequences code for this CDR3. V and J are TRBV11-2 and TRBJ2-5, with TRBD1 matching over 7 bases. Germline assignment: CDR1 SGHAT and CDR2 FQNNGV. The CDR3 has 14 amino acids. Unmatched junction bases numbered 2, after V lost 0 bases and J lost 4 bases. The CDR3 nucleotides read TGTGCCAGCAGCTTAGATCCAGGGGGAGAGACCCAGTACTTC. Its protein product is CASSLDPGGETQYF.

The V call is TRBV6-5, the J call TRBJ2-1; D gene ambiguous. The CDR3 has 14 amino acids. Germline V CDR1 and CDR2: MNHEY, SVGAGI. The V end was cut by 0 bases, the J end by 4 bases, with 7 bases between. The CDR3 DNA reads as TGTGCCAGCAGTTACTCACTCGGATACAATGAGCAGTTCTTC. It specifies CASSYSLGYNEQFF.

The chain has TRBV27 and TRBJ2-4, with 7 bases aligning to TRBD1. The CDR3 loop spans 15 amino acids. Germline-derived CDR1 and CDR2 are MNHEY and SMNVEV (reference sequence). The V gene end was trimmed by 3 bases and the J gene end by 5 bases; junction bases not matched to a gene: 7. The CDR3 is CASSLDRRPENIQYF. Written as DNA, the CDR3 is TGTGCCAGCAGTTTGGACAGGCGACCCGAAAACATTCAGTACTTC.

J is TRBJ2-1 and V is TRBV2; the D gene could be TRBD1 or TRBD2 (5 bases each). The CDR3 runs to 12 residues. CDR1 is SNHLY, CDR2 FYNNEI, per germline. V lost 7 bases and J lost 5, with 9 bases in between. The CDR3 nucleotides are TGTGCCAGCAAGGGGAGCGACAATGAGCAGTTCTTC. This translates into CASKGSDNEQFF.

The genes are TRBV4-1 and TRBJ1-5, with TRBD1 matching over 9 bases. The CDR3 contains 19 residues. After removal of 1 base from V and 0 bases from J, the junction contained 10 bases not matched to a gene. Germline V gene data show CDR1 as MGHRA and CDR2 as YSYEKL. The CDR3 bases are TGCGCCAGCAGCCAAGTTTGGACAGGGGCCCAATATAGCAATCAGCCCCAGCATTTT. This sequence encodes CASSQVWTGAQYSNQPQHF.

This rearrangement joins TRBV7-2 to TRBJ1-5, with D tentatively TRBD1 (5 bases). V lost 5 bases to trimming and J lost 0 bases, with 11 bases between them. Germline V CDR1 and CDR2: SGHTA, FQGNSA. The CDR3 loop spans 15 amino acids. The CDR3 coding sequence is TGTGCCAGCAGCGTGGGGGGAGCTAGCAATCAGCCCCAGCATTTT. This encodes CASSVGGASNQPQHF.

The chain couples TRBV19 to TRBJ2-7; D gene ambiguous. Germline loops: CDR1 LNHDA, CDR2 SQIVND (reference sequence). Deletions cut 7 bases from V and 5 bases from J, with 18 bases between. The CDR3 runs 14 residues. The CDR3 DNA follows: TGTGCCAGTACCCCCCTCTCAAACTCGGACGAGCAGTACTTC. Protein product: CASTPLSNSDEQYF.

This sequence joins TRBV19 and TRBJ1-1, with 8 bases lining up with TRBD1. CDR3 size: 14 residues. From germline, CDR1 is LNHDA and CDR2 SQIVND (reference sequence). The V gene end was trimmed by 8 bases and the J gene end by 11 bases; junction bases not matched to a gene: 16. The CDR3 bases are TGTGCCAGTGCCGGAACAGGGGGTCGTGGGGATGCTTTCTTT. Its translation: CASAGTGGRGDAFF. The whole variable domain, filled in from reference TRBV19 and TRBJ1-1, reads DGGITQSPKYLFRKEGQNVTLSCEQNLNHDAMYWYRQDPGQGLRLIYYSQIVNDFQKGDIAEGYSVSREKKESFPLTVTSAQKNPTAFYLCASAGTGGRGDAFFGQGTRLTVV.

This clone was observed a single time. The chain's CDR3 is CASSLAGVYGYTF. As DNA, the CDR3 is TGTGCCAGCAGCTTAGCAGGGGTCTATGGCTACACCTTC. The chain recombines TRBV7-2 with TRBJ1-2; D is possibly TRBD1 (5 bases). CDR1 is SGHTA and CDR2 is FQGNSA in the germline V gene. The CDR3 has 13 amino acids. Trimming pared 0 bases from V and 4 bases from J, leaving 6 bases between. Full variable domain (missing parts from reference TRBV7-2 and TRBJ1-2): GAGVSQSPSNKVTEKGKDVELRCDPISGHTALYWYRQSLGQGLEFLIYFQGNSAPDKSGLPSDRFSAERTGGSVSTLTIQRTQQEDSAVYLCASSLAGVYGYTFGSGTRLTVV.

The rearrangement links TRBV29-1 to TRBJ2-7; D uncertain. This CDR3 region has 13 residues. V dropped 3 bases and J dropped 3 bases, with 12 bases sitting between them. The germline gives CDR1 SQVTM, CDR2 ANQGSEA. CDR3 bases: TGCAGCGTTGAGATTACGCCTGGCTACGAGCAGTACTTC. Encoded protein: CSVEITPGYEQYF.

This clone came up many times. The chain recombines TRBV7-9 with TRBJ1-2, with 7 positions matching TRBD1. With V trimmed by 2 bases and J by 6 bases, 6 bases remained unmatched. CDR1 and CDR2 from the germline V gene are SEHNR and FQNEAQ (reference sequence). CDR3 size: 14 residues. The CDR3 loop is CASSLRGTGDGYTF. In DNA form, the CDR3 reads TGTGCCAGCAGCTTAAGGGGTACAGGGGATGGCTACACCTTC.

The genes are TRBV6-1 and TRBJ2-7, with D perhaps TRBD1 (6 bases). The CDR3 contains 15 residues. Germline values: CDR1 MNHNS, CDR2 SASEGT. V lost 4 bases, J lost 3 bases, and 16 bases lay in between. CDR3 residues: CASSVERDKVYEQYF. CDR3 nucleotide sequence: TGTGCCAGCAGTGTCGAGAGGGACAAGGTCTACGAGCAGTACTTC.

The V gene is TRBV12-5, the J gene TRBJ2-1; TRBD2 might be the D (5 bases). This CDR3 has 15 amino acids. Trimming shortened V by 1 base and J by 3 bases, and 10 bases separated the two germline ends. Germline CDR1 reads LGHNT; CDR2 reads FRNRAP. The chain's CDR3 is CASGLAGRGYNEQFF. CDR3 DNA: TGTGCTAGTGGTTTGGCCGGCCGGGGCTACAATGAGCAGTTCTTC.

The V and J genes are TRBV18 and TRBJ1-5; tentatively, D is TRBD1 (5 bases). Trimming removed 8 bases from V and 1 base from J, with 15 bases in between. CDR1 and CDR2 from the germline V gene are KGHSH and LQKENI. The CDR3 contains 15 residues. CDR3 region: CASRKGSDSNQPQHF. The CDR3 DNA is TGTGCCAGCCGAAAGGGGTCAGACAGCAATCAGCCCCAGCATTTT.

CDR3 in amino acids: CASSPQRSYNEQFF. CDR3 nucleotide sequence: TGTGCCAGCTCACCACAAAGGTCTTACAATGAGCAGTTCTTC. The chain links TRBV18 to TRBJ2-1; D not certain. V was clipped by 1 base and J by 4 bases, with 8 bases between them. Germline V gives CDR1 KGHSH, CDR2 LQKENI. CDR3 size: 14 residues.

This clone was seen a single time. The chain recombines TRBV19 with TRBJ2-2; D is tentatively TRBD1 or TRBD2 (6 bases each). Germline V gives CDR1 LNHDA, CDR2 SQIVND (reference sequence). The V and J ends lost 6 bases and 4 bases respectively, with 21 bases between them. CDR3 length equals 17 residues. CDR3 DNA: TGTGCCAGTAGCGATCCCGGGGGCGGGACGAGCACCGGGGAGCTGTTTTTT. Translating it yields CASSDPGGGTSTGELFF.

This clone was seen only a few times. The CDR3 protein is CASSSVYRGRSSPLHF. CDR3 nucleotides: TGTGCCAGCAGTTCCGTCTACAGGGGGCGTAGCTCACCCCTCCACTTT. The chain couples TRBV7-3 to TRBJ1-6; 9 bases are shared with TRBD1. Trimming removed 6 bases from V and 10 bases from J; junction bases left unmatched: 13. Germline CDR1 is SGHTA and CDR2 is FQGTGA. This CDR3 is built from 16 residues.

The table lists this clone with a count of one. V and J are TRBV18 and TRBJ1-2; weak D call: TRBD1 (6 bases). The CDR3 length is 13 residues. From germline, CDR1 is KGHSH and CDR2 LQKENI. The V end was cut by 3 bases, the J end by 3 bases, with 8 bases between. The CDR3: CASSPGADYGYTF. CDR3 nucleotides: TGTGCCAGCTCACCGGGGGCCGACTATGGCTACACCTTC.

This chain connects TRBV21-1 to TRBJ1-1; TRBD1 is the table's D call, not checked against the DNA. TRBV21-1 counts as a pseudogene. There are 16 residues in the CDR3. The CDR3 DNA follows: TGTGCCAGCAGCAGTGACGTCGGACAGGGTAAAACTGAAGCTTTCTTT. Translation: CASSSDVGQGKTEAFF.